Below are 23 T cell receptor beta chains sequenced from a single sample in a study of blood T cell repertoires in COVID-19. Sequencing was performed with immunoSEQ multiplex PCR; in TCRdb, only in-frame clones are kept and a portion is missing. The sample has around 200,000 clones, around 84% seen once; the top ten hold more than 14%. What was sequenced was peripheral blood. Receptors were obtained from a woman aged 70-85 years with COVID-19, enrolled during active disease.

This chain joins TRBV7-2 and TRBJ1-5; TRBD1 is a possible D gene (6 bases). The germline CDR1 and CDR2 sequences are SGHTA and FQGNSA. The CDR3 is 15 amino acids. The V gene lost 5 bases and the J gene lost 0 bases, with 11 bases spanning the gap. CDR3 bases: TGTGCCAGCAGCCCAGGACAGAATAGCAATCAGCCCCAGCATTTT. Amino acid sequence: CASSPGQNSNQPQHF.

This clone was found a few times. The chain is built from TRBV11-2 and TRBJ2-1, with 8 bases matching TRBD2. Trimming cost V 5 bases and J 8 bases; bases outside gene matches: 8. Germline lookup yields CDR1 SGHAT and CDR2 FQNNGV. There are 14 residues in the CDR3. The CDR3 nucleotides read TGTGCCAGCAGCCCGGCGGGGGGCGGCGATGAGCAGTTCTTC. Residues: CASSPAGGGDEQFF.

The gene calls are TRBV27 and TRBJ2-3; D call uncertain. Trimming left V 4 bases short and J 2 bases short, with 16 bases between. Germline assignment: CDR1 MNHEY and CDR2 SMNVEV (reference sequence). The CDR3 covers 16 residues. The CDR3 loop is CASSSSSKIPTDTQYF. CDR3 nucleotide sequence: TGTGCCAGCAGTTCCTCCTCTAAGATCCCCACAGATACGCAGTATTTT.

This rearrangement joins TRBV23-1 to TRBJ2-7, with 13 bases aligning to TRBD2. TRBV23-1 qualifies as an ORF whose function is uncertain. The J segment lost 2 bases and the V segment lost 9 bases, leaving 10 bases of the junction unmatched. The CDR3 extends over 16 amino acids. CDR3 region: CARTRLAGGLPYEQYV. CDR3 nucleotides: TGCGCCAGAACGCGACTAGCGGGGGGACTCCCCTACGAGCAGTACGTC.

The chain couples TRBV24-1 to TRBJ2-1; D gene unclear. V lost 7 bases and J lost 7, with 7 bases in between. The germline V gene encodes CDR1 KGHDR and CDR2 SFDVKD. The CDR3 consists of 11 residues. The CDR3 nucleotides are TGTGCCACCAGAAGCAGGAATGAGCAGTTCTTC. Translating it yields CATRSRNEQFF.

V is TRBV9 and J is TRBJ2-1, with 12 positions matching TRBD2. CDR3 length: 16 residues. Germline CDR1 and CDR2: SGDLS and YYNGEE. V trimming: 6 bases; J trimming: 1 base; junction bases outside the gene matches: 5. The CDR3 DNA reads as TGTGCCAGCACAGGGACTAGCGGGCAATCCTACAATGAGCAGTTCTTC. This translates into CASTGTSGQSYNEQFF.

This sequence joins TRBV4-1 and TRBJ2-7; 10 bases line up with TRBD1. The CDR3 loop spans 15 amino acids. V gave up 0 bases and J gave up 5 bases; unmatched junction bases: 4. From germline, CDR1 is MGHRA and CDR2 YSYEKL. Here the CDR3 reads CASSQEWTGGDEQYF. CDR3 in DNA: TGCGCCAGCAGCCAAGAGTGGACAGGGGGAGACGAGCAGTACTTC.

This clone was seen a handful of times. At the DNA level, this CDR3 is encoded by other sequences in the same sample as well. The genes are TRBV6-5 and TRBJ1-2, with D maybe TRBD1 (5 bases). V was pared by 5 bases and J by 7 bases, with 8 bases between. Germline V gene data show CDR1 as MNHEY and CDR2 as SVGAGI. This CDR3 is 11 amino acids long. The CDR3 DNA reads TGTGCCAGCAGTAGAACAGGTGGCTACACCTTC. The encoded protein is CASSRTGGYTF.

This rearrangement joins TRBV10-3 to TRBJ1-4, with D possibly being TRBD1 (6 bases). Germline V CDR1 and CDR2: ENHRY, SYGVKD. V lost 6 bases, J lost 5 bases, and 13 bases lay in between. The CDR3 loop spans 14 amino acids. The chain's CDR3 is CAIRPDSPNEKLFF. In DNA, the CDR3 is TGTGCCATCAGGCCGGACAGCCCCAATGAAAAACTGTTTTTT.

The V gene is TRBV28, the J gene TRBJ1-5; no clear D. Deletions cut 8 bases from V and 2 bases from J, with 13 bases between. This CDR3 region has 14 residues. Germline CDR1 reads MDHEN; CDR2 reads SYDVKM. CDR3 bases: TGTGCCAGCGCCCCGGGAAAGGGCAATCAGCCCCAGCATTTT. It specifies CASAPGKGNQPQHF.

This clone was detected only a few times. CDR3: CASSHTGTGGYGYTF. DNA of the CDR3: TGTGCCAGCAGTCATACAGGGACAGGAGGCTATGGCTACACCTTC. This chain links TRBV27 with TRBJ1-2, with 8 bases fitting TRBD1. The CDR3 sequence is 15 residues long. Germline CDR1 is MNHEY and CDR2 is SMNVEV (reference sequence). V was clipped by 5 bases and J by 4 bases; unmatched bases: 9.

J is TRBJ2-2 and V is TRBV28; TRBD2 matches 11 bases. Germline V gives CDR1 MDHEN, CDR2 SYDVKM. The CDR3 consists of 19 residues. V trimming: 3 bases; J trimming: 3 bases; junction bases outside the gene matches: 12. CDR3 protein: CASSFLGLAVPPDTGELFF. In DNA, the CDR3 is TGTGCCAGCAGTTTTCTGGGACTAGCGGTCCCACCCGACACCGGGGAGCTGTTTTTT.

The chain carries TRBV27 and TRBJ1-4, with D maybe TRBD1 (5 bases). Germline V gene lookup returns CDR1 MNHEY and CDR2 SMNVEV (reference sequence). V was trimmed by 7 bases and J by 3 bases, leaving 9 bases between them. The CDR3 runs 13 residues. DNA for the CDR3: TGTGCCAGCAAGGAGGGGTCTAATGAAAAACTGTTTTTT. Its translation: CASKEGSNEKLFF. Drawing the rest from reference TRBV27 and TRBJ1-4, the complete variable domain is EAQVTQNPRYLITVTGKKLTVTCSQNMNHEYMSWYRQDPGLGLRQIYYSMNVEVTDKGDVPEGYKVSRKEKRNFPLILESPSPNQTSLYFCASKEGSNEKLFFGSGTQLSVL.

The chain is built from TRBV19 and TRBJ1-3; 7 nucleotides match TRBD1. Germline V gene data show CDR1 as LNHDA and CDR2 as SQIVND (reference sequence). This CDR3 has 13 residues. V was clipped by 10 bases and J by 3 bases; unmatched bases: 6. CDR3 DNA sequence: TGTGCCAAATCCGACAGGGATGGAAACACCATATATTTT. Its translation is CAKSDRDGNTIYF. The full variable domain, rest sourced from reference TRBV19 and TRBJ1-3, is DGGITQSPKYLFRKEGQNVTLSCEQNLNHDAMYWYRQDPGQGLRLIYYSQIVNDFQKGDIAEGYSVSREKKESFPLTVTSAQKNPTAFYLCAKSDRDGNTIYFGEGSWLTVV.

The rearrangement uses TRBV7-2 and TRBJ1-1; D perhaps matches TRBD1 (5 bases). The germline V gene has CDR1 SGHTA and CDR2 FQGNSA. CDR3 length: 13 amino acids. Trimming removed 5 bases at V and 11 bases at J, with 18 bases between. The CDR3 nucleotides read TGTGCCAGCAGCCCCAGGCAGGGCTTTAACGCTTTCTTT. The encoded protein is CASSPRQGFNAFF.

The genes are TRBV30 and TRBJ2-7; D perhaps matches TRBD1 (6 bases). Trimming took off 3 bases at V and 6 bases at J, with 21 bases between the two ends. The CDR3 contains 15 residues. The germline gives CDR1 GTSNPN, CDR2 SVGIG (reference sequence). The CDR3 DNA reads TGTGCCTGGAGCGCCGGGACACTGGTTAAGGGCGAGCAGTACTTC. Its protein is CAWSAGTLVKGEQYF.

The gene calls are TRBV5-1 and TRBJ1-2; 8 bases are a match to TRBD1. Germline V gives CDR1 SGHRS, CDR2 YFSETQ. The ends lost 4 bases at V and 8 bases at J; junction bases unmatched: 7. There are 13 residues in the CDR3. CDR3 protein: CASSLGQGRGYTF. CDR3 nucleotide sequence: TGCGCCAGCAGCCTTGGACAGGGACGAGGCTACACCTTC.

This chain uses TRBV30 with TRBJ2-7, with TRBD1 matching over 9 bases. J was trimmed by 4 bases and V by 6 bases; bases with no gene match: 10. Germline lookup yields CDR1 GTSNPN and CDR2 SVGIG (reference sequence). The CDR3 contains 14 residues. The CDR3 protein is CACRTGTGIYEQYF. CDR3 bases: TGTGCCTGTAGAACCGGGACAGGGATTTACGAGCAGTACTTC. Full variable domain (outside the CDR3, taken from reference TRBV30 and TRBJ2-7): SQTIHQWPATLVQPVGSPLSLECTVEGTSNPNLYWYRQAAGRGLQLLFYSVGIGQISSEVPQNLSASRPQDRQFILSSKKLLLSDSGFYLCACRTGTGIYEQYFGPGTRLTVT.

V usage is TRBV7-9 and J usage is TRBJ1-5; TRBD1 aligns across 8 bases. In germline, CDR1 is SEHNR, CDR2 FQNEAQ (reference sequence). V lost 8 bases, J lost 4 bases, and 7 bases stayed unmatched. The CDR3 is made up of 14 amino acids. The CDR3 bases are TGTGCCAGCCAGCAGGACAGGGCAAATCAGCCCCAGCATTTT. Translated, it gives CASQQDRANQPQHF.

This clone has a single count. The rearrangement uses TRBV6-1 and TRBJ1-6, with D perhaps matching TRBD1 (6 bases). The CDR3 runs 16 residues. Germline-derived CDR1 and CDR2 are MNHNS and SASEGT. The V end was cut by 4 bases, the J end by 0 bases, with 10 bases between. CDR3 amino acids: CASSVEDSSYNSPLHF. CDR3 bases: TGTGCCAGCAGTGTAGAGGACAGCTCCTATAATTCACCCCTCCACTTT.

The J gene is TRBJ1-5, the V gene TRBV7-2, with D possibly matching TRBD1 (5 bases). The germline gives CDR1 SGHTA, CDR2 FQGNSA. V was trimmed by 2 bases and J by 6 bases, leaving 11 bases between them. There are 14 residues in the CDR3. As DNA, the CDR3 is TGTGCCAGCAGCTTACGGGGGTTAGGTCAGCCCCAGCATTTT. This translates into CASSLRGLGQPQHF.

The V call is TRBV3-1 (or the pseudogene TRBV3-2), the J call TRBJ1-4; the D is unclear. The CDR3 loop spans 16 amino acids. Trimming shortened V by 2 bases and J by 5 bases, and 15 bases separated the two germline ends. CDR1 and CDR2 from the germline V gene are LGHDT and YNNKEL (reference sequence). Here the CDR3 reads CASSQRLRQPNEKLFF. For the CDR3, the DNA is TGTGCCAGCAGCCAACGGTTGCGGCAGCCCAATGAAAAACTGTTTTTT.

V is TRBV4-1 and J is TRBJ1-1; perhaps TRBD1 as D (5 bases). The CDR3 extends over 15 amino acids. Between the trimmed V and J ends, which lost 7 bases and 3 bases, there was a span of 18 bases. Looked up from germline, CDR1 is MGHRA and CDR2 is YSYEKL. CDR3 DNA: TGCGCCAGCACTCGGGGGGACCAGGGAGACACTGAAGCTTTCTTT. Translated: CASTRGDQGDTEAFF.